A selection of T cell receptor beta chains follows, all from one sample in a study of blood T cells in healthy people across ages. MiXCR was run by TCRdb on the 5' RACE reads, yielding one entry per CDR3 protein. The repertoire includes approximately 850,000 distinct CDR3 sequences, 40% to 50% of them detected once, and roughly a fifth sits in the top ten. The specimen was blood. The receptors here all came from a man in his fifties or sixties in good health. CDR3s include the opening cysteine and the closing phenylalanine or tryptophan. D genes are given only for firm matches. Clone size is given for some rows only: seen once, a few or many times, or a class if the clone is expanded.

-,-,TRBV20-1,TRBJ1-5,CSARERGGLVNQPQHF,TGCAGTGCTAGAGAAAGGGGGGGTCTGGTCAATCAGCCCCAGCATTTT
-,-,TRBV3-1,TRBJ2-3,CASSQSGTGRVDTQYF,TGTGCCAGCAGCCAGTCCGGGACTGGCCGCGTGGATACGCAGTATTTT
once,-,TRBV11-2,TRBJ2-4,CASSLPGALGNIQYF,TGTGCCAGCAGCTTACCAGGGGCGCTGGGAAACATTCAGTACTTC
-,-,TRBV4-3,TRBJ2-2,CASSQDPGLNTGELFF,TGCGCCAGCAGCCAAGATCCGGGGTTGAACACCGGGGAGCTGTTTTTT
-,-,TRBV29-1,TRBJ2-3,CSVRPREGITDTQYF,TGCAGCGTGAGGCCCCGCGAGGGGATCACAGATACGCAGTATTTT
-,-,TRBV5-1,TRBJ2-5,CASSLVEGETQYF,TGCGCCAGCAGCTTGGTCGAGGGAGAGACCCAGTACTTC
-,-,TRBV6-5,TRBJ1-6,CASGEGGSPLHF,TGTGCCTCGGGAGAGGGGGGTTCACCCCTCCACTTT
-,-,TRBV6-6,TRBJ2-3,CASGDGGRADTQYF,TGTGCCAGCGGGGACGGGGGCCGGGCAGATACGCAGTATTTT
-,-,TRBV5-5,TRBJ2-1,CASSSPGTVSYDEQFF,TGTGCCAGCAGCTCTCCCGGGACCGTCTCCTACGATGAGCAGTTCTTC
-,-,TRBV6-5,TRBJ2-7,CASSYSEDTLYEQYF,TGTGCCAGCAGTTACTCGGAGGACACCTTGTACGAGCAGTACTTC
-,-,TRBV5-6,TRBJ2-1,CASSLWRLDSYNEQFF,TGTGCCAGCAGCCTCTGGCGACTTGATTCCTACAATGAGCAGTTCTTC
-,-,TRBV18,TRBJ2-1,CASSPGGVRNNEQFF,TGTGCCAGCTCACCAGGCGGGGTGAGGAACAATGAGCAGTTCTTC